What follows are 25 T cell receptor beta chains derived from one specimen sequenced in a study of blood T cell repertoires in COVID-19. Profiling relied on immunoSEQ multiplex PCR, and the TCRdb table lists in-frame clones only, not all of them. The sample comprises 170,000 or so clones, 85% to 90% of which are singletons, and approximately 12% rests with the top ten. What was sequenced was peripheral blood. These receptor sequences come from a woman in her seventies with COVID-19, enrolled during active disease.

The chain employs TRBV19 and TRBJ1-2; 9 positions agree with TRBD1. Per germline, CDR1 LNHDA and CDR2 SQIVND (reference sequence). The junction had 5 bases not matched to a gene; V was cut back by 3 bases and J by 0 bases. There are 16 residues in the CDR3. The CDR3 loop reads CASSIGTGISNYGYTF. The CDR3 region has the DNA TGTGCCAGTAGTATCGGGACAGGGATTTCTAACTATGGCTACACCTTC.

The chain employs TRBV7-9 and TRBJ2-3; the match to TRBD2 covers 10 bases. The CDR3 is 17 residues long. The V segment lost 1 base and the J segment 2 bases; nucleotides outside the gene matches: 6. Germline V gives CDR1 SEHNR, CDR2 FQNEAQ (reference sequence). CDR3 sequence: CASSLGIAGGLTDTQYF. The CDR3 DNA sequence: TGTGCCAGCAGCTTAGGTATAGCGGGAGGACTCACAGATACGCAGTATTTT. The full variable domain, with the rest looked up from reference TRBV7-9 and TRBJ2-3, is DTGVSQNPRHKITKRGQNVTFRCDPISEHNRLYWYRQTLGQGPEFLTYFQNEAQLEKSRLLSDRFSAERPKGSFSTLEIQRTEQGDSAMYLCASSLGIAGGLTDTQYFGPGTRLTVL.

The rearrangement joins TRBV28 to TRBJ1-2; 8 bases are a match to TRBD1. This CDR3 region has 14 residues. CDR1 MDHEN and CDR2 SYDVKM come from the germline V gene. Trimming cost V 6 bases and J 4 bases; bases outside gene matches: 7. CDR3 nucleotide sequence: TGTGCCAGCAGCCCAGGGGGCGCGAGCTATGGCTACACCTTC. Encoded protein: CASSPGGASYGYTF.

This clone was seen only a few times. The chain has TRBV4-3 and TRBJ1-1; D may be TRBD1 (6 bases). V was cut by 3 bases and J by 10 bases, with 15 bases left in between. CDR3 length: 13 residues. CDR1 and CDR2 (germline): LGHNA, YSLEER. The CDR3: CASSHELRGRAFF. The CDR3 DNA reads TGCGCCAGCAGCCATGAGCTCAGGGGACGAGCTTTCTTT.

This sequence joins TRBV29-1 and TRBJ2-3; 9 nucleotides line up with TRBD2. Germline loops: CDR1 SQVTM, CDR2 ANQGSEA. The CDR3 is made up of 15 amino acids. J gave up 5 bases and V 7 bases, and 13 bases lay outside the gene matches. As DNA, the CDR3 is TGCAGCGCTACGGGTGGCGGGAGGGTTGTAGATACGCAGTATTTT. This translates into CSATGGGRVVDTQYF.

V usage is TRBV7-2 and J usage is TRBJ2-7; unclear D gene. V was shortened by 5 bases and J by 4 bases, with 15 bases between the two germline ends. The CDR3 sequence is 14 residues long. The V gene's germline CDR1 is SGHTA and CDR2 FQGNSA. Here the CDR3 reads CASSRTSQVYEQYF. CDR3 nucleotide sequence: TGTGCCAGCAGCCGCACCTCTCAGGTGTACGAGCAGTACTTC.

The CDR3 nucleotides are TGTGCCAGTACCGGCACAGGGCGGGCGAGCTCCCAGCATTTT. Its protein is CASTGTGRASSQHF. The rearrangement joins TRBV19 to TRBJ1-5; D is possibly TRBD1 (6 bases). This CDR3 is 14 amino acids long. Between the trimmed V and J ends, which lost 7 bases and 11 bases, there was a span of 21 bases. CDR1 and CDR2 (germline): LNHDA, SQIVND (reference sequence).

This clone has only one observation. As DNA, the CDR3 is TGTGCCAGCAGTTTAATCAGCAGGGAAGTTGAAAAACTGTTTTTT. Protein: CASSLISREVEKLFF. The chain couples TRBV28 to TRBJ1-4, with D tentatively TRBD1 (5 bases). The CDR3 spans 15 residues. Germline values: CDR1 MDHEN, CDR2 SYDVKM. Trimming pared 2 bases from V and 7 bases from J, leaving 14 bases between.

The CDR3, as DNA: TGTGCCAGGGGCACAGGGCCTGGAAACACCATATATTTT. Its translation is CARGTGPGNTIYF. The chain uses TRBV2 and TRBJ1-3, with a possible D match to TRBD1 (6 bases). Trimming removed 9 bases at V and 2 bases at J, with 11 bases between. CDR3 size: 13 residues. CDR1 is SNHLY and CDR2 is FYNNEI in the germline V gene.

The genes are TRBV7-8 and TRBJ1-2, with TRBD1 matching over 7 bases. The CDR3 is made up of 17 amino acids. From germline, CDR1 is SGHVS and CDR2 FQNEAQ. With V trimmed by 5 bases and J by 2 bases, 14 bases remained unmatched. CDR3 residues: CASSGFNRGFINYGYTF. As DNA, the CDR3 is TGTGCCAGCAGCGGATTTAACAGGGGATTTATCAACTATGGCTACACCTTC.

The rearrangement links TRBV5-4 to TRBJ1-1; 7 bases align to TRBD1. Losses at the gene ends were 4 bases for V and 7 bases for J; bases not matched to a gene: 7. Germline V gene sequence: CDR1 SGHNT, CDR2 YYREEE (reference sequence). The CDR3 loop spans 13 amino acids. This chain's CDR3 is CASSPKTGFEAFF. In DNA form, the CDR3 reads TGTGCCAGCAGCCCAAAGACAGGGTTTGAAGCTTTCTTT.

J is TRBJ2-1 and V is TRBV19; 12 positions agree with TRBD2. The CDR3 extends over 15 amino acids. Trimming at V came to 4 bases and at J to 7 bases, leaving 5 bases not matched to a gene. The germline V gene encodes CDR1 LNHDA and CDR2 SQIVND (reference sequence). CDR3 in DNA: TGTGCCAGTAGTAAATCGGGACTAGCGGGTAATGAGCAGTTCTTC. Its translation: CASSKSGLAGNEQFF.

The chain carries TRBV14 and TRBJ2-5, with D possibly matching TRBD1 (6 bases). Germline V gene data show CDR1 as SGHDN and CDR2 as FVKESK. CDR3 size: 15 residues. V lost 1 base and J lost 4, with 13 bases in between. Here the CDR3 DNA reads TGTGCCAGCAGCCAAGTCTCGTGGACAGCAGAGACCCAGTACTTC. Protein product: CASSQVSWTAETQYF. The full variable domain, completed using reference TRBV14 and TRBJ2-5, is EAGVTQFPSHSVIEKGQTVTLRCDPISGHDNLYWYRRVMGKEIKFLLHFVKESKQDESGMPNNRFLAERTGGTYSTLKVQPAELEDSGVYFCASSQVSWTAETQYFGPGTRLLVL.

This chain connects TRBV5-1 to TRBJ2-2; a weak D match, TRBD2 (7 bases). Trimming shortened V by 10 bases and J by 2 bases, and 21 bases separated the two germline ends. The V gene's germline CDR1 is SGHRS and CDR2 YFSETQ. This CDR3 comprises 16 residues. The CDR3 region has the DNA TGCGCCTCGATTGGGGGGGCTAGCGACAACACCGGGGAGCTGTTTTTT. Its protein is CASIGGASDNTGELFF.

This clone was found a few times. Additional DNA sequences in this sample encode the identical CDR3. This sequence joins TRBV2 and TRBJ2-3; no reliable D call. Germline V CDR1 and CDR2: SNHLY, FYNNEI. The CDR3 contains 13 residues. Trimming left V 4 bases short and J 2 bases short, with 7 bases between. The CDR3 DNA reads as TGTGCCAGCAGTGGGAGCTTCACAGATACGCAGTATTTT. Translation gives CASSGSFTDTQYF.

The V gene is TRBV30, the J gene TRBJ1-4; D is perhaps TRBD1 (5 bases). Trimming shortened V by 1 base and J by 8 bases, and 14 bases separated the two germline ends. Germline-derived CDR1 and CDR2 are GTSNPN and SVGIG (reference sequence). The CDR3 extends over 14 amino acids. CDR3 coding DNA: TGTGCCTGGAGTGGAATCAGGGTAGGGGAAAAACTGTTTTTT. It translates to CAWSGIRVGEKLFF.

This sequence joins TRBV10-3 and TRBJ1-1, with TRBD1 matching over 7 bases. The ends lost 2 bases at V and 1 base at J; junction bases unmatched: 1. The germline V gene has CDR1 ENHRY and CDR2 SYGVKD. The CDR3 totals 14 residues. The CDR3 region has the DNA TGTGCCATCAGTGAGACAGGGGAGAACACTGAAGCTTTCTTT. Its protein is CAISETGENTEAFF.

The chain recombines TRBV28 with TRBJ2-1; D unresolved. The germline gives CDR1 MDHEN, CDR2 SYDVKM. The CDR3 sequence is 14 residues long. Trimming removed 7 bases at V and 0 bases at J, with 10 bases between. CDR3 coding DNA: TGTGCCAGCAACCGTTTTAGCTCCTACAATGAGCAGTTCTTC. Residues: CASNRFSSYNEQFF. Complete variable domain (other parts from reference TRBV28 and TRBJ2-1): DVKVTQSSRYLVKRTGEKVFLECVQDMDHENMFWYRQDPGLGLRLIYFSYDVKMKEKGDIPEGYSVSREKKERFSLILESASTNQTSMYLCASNRFSSYNEQFFGPGTRLTVL.

This chain joins TRBV4-2 and TRBJ2-3; 8 bases are a match to TRBD2. The CDR3 totals 18 residues. Germline V gene lookup returns CDR1 LGHNA and CDR2 YNFKEQ. J was trimmed by 3 bases and V by 0 bases; bases with no gene match: 11. CDR3 residues: CASSQDPGGGRATDTQYF. DNA of the CDR3: TGTGCCAGCAGCCAAGATCCCGGCGGGGGGAGGGCGACAGATACGCAGTATTTT.

The J gene is TRBJ2-3, the V gene TRBV24-1, with 10 nucleotides matching TRBD2. Germline CDR1 KGHDR, CDR2 SFDVKD. The J segment lost 5 bases and the V segment lost 7 bases, leaving 11 bases of the junction unmatched. The CDR3 loop spans 16 amino acids. The CDR3 coding sequence is TGTGCCACCAGCCTCAGCGGGAGGGCCGTACGAGATACGCAGTATTTT. Translation: CATSLSGRAVRDTQYF.

The rearrangement joins TRBV27 to TRBJ2-5; 7 positions agree with TRBD2. The CDR3 has 14 residues. The germline gives CDR1 MNHEY, CDR2 SMNVEV (reference sequence). V lost 9 bases to trimming and J lost 5 bases; unmatched junction nucleotides: 12. CDR3 DNA sequence: TGTGCCAGTTGGGAGGCGGGAGAGGATGAGACCCAGTACTTC. Translating gives CASWEAGEDETQYF.

This sequence joins TRBV5-1 and TRBJ2-7, with 11 bases lining up with TRBD2. Germline assignment: CDR1 SGHRS and CDR2 YFSETQ. The CDR3 covers 16 residues. V lost 0 bases, J lost 3 bases, and 5 bases stayed unmatched. CDR3 in amino acids: CASSLGTSGSNYEQYF. The CDR3 DNA follows: TGCGCCAGCAGCTTGGGAACTAGCGGGAGCAACTACGAGCAGTACTTC. The variable domain in full, completed from reference TRBV5-1 and TRBJ2-7, reads KAGVTQTPRYLIKTRGQQVTLSCSPISGHRSVSWYQQTPGQGLQFLFEYFSETQRNKGNFPGRFSGRQFSNSRSEMNVSTLELGDSALYLCASSLGTSGSNYEQYFGPGTRLTVT.

The rearrangement uses TRBV29-1 and TRBJ2-7; 9 bases fit TRBD1. J lost 3 bases, V lost 2 bases, and 8 bases had no gene match. There are 15 residues in the CDR3. Germline V CDR1 and CDR2: SQVTM, ANQGSEA. The CDR3 DNA sequence: TGCAGCGTTGAACCGGGACAGGGAAGGGGCTACGAGCAGTACTTC. Protein product: CSVEPGQGRGYEQYF.

Many counts were recorded for this clone. The chain recombines TRBV25-1 with TRBJ2-7; a possible D gene is TRBD1 (5 bases). The CDR3 consists of 13 residues. The V and J ends lost 5 bases and 0 bases respectively, with 8 bases between them. The germline V gene encodes CDR1 MGHDK and CDR2 SYGVNS. CDR3 sequence: CASSPDSSYEQYF. Written as DNA, the CDR3 is TGTGCCAGCAGTCCCGACAGCTCCTACGAGCAGTACTTC.

This clone appeared a few times. The J gene is TRBJ1-2, the V gene TRBV29-1; D might be TRBD1 (5 bases). Trimming pared 8 bases from V and 8 bases from J, leaving 18 bases between. Germline V CDR1 and CDR2: SQVTM, ANQGSEA. CDR3 length: 12 residues. The CDR3 protein is CSSGTGDVGYTF. CDR3 sequence (DNA): TGCAGCAGCGGTACGGGGGATGTAGGCTACACCTTC.